This T cell receptor beta chain stems from a study of blood T cell repertoires in COVID-19. Study-level background: Whether acute or convalescent, the COVID-19 samples came from the United States, Italy and Spain.

CDR1 SGHTS and CDR2 YDEGEE come from the germline V gene. V was clipped by 0 bases and J by 0 bases; unmatched bases: 2. This CDR3 contains 15 residues. Original handling: Reference gene primer amplification gave nucleated cell count estimates. Sequencing used immunoSEQ multiplex PCR; TCRdb keeps in-frame clones, though not all of them. V and J calls and clone size follow that table, whereas D and trimming were derived from the DNA. The table lists roughly 230,000 clones, roughly four fifths of them singletons, with just under 7.5% in the top ten. The V and J genes are TRBV5-8 and TRBJ2-5; 7 bases map to TRBD1. Sequencing input: peripheral blood. The TCR was taken from a woman in her forties or fifties with acute or convalescent COVID-19. CDR3 nucleotides: TGTGCCAGCAGCTTGGGACAGGGCCACCAAGAGACCCAGTACTTC. Translating it yields CASSLGQGHQETQYF.